This T cell receptor (beta chain) was retrieved from a study of shared clonotypes between healthy human individuals. Study-level information: CD8 memory received one plate per donor, CD8 naive two, CD4 memory three and CD4 naive three. Broader study findings: Non-shared clonotypes were found to have lower generation probabilities than the clonotypes that were shared by all four of the sorted-subset donors. Having only a few donors restricted how much genetic and exposure-history diversity was captured.

The sample holds a few counts of this clone. Its antigen is unidentified. One end of the junction is discordant with germline, which a read error may explain. Using immunoSEQ multiplex PCR, the repertoire was profiled, and TCRdb retains in-frame clones only, with some absent. The table shows about 300,000 clones, with under 80% occurring only once. The CDR3 covers 18 residues. Germline loops: CDR1 SGHAT, CDR2 FQNNGV. Every donor was a Caucasian adult from Nashville, Tennessee. V and J are TRBV11-2 and TRBJ2-6, with 9 bases fitting TRBD1. This receptor was taken from a man aged 25 to 40 in good health. Sequenced sample: memory CD4+ T cells sorted from blood. Subset given: CD45RA-negative fraction. CDR3 nucleotide sequence: TGTGCCAGCACCTTAGGACAGGGGTTTGCCTCTGGGGCCAACGTCCTGACTTTC. Protein product: CASTLGQGFASGANVLTF.